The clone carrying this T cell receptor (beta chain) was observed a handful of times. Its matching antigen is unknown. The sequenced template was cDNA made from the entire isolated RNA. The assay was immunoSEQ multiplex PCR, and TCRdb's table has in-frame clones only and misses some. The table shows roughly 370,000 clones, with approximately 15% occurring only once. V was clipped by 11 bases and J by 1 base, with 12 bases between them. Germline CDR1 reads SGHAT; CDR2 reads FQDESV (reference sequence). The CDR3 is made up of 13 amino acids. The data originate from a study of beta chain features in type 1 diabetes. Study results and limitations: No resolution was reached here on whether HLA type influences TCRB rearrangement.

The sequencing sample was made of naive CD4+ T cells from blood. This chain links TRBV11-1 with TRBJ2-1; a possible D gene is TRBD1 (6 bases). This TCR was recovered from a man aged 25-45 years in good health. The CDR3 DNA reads TGTGCCGGGGGCGGCGATTCCTACAATGAGCAGTTCTTC. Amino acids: CAGGGDSYNEQFF. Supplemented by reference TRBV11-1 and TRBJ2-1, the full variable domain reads EAEVAQSPRYKITEKSQAVAFWCDPISGHATLYWYRQILGQGPELLVQFQDESVVDDSQLPKDRFSAERLKGVDSTLKIQPAELGDSAMYLCAGGGDSYNEQFFGPGTRLTVL.